This TCR beta chain emerged from a study of read filtering for tumor transcriptome and immune sequencing. The CDR3 spans 12 residues. Per the germline V gene, CDR1 is KGHSH and CDR2 is LQKENI. V lost 6 bases, J lost 8 bases, and 10 bases lay in between. Molecular barcoded adaptors covering alpha/delta and beta/gamma chains were used on about 390 ng RNA. TCRdb itself ran the reads through MiXCR, one entry per CDR3 protein. The table lists tens of thousands of distinct CDR3 sequences, less than 15% of them singletons. Ten or more counts support this clonotype. The sample consisted of a population of CD138-negative cells sorted from bone marrow. The origin of this receptor is a donor at least 40 years old with multiple myeloma. The rearrangement uses TRBV18 and TRBJ1-4, with a tentative D call TRBD1 (5 bases). The CDR3 bases are TGTGCCAGCTCCAGGGCGCGGGAAAAACTGTTTTTT. It encodes CASSRAREKLFF.